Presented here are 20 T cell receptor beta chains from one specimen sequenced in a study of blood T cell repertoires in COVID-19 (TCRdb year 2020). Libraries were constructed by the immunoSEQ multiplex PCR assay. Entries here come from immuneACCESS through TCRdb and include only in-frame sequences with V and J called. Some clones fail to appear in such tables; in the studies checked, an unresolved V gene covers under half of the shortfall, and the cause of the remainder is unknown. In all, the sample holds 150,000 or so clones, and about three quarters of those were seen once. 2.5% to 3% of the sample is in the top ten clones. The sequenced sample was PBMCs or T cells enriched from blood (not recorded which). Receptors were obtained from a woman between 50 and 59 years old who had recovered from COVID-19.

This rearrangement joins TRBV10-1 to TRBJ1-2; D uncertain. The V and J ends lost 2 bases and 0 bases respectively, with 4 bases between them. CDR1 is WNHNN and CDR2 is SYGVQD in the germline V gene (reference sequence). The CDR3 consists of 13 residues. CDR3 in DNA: TGCGCCAGCAGTGAGGGGCCTAACTATGGCTACACCTTC. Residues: CASSEGPNYGYTF.

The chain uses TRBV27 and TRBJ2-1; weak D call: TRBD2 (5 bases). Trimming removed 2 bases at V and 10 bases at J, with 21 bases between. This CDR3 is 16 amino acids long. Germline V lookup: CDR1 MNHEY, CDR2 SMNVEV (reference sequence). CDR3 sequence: CASSLGPRGRGWEQFF. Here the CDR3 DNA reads TGTGCCAGCAGTTTAGGACCCCGGGGTCGAGGGTGGGAGCAGTTCTTC.

CDR3 coding DNA: TGTGCCAGCAGCTTATTTGAGGGCCTCCTCGGCCAAGAGACCCAGTACTTC. It encodes CASSLFEGLLGQETQYF. The chain combines TRBV5-6 with TRBJ2-5, with D possibly matching TRBD2 (5 bases). With 2 bases removed from V and 1 base from J, the gap between germline ends came to 18 bases. The CDR3 loop spans 17 amino acids. Germline V lookup: CDR1 SGHDT, CDR2 YYEEEE.

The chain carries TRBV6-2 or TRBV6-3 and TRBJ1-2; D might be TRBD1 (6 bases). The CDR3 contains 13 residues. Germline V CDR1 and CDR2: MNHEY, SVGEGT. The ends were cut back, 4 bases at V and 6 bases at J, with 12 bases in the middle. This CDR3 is CASSSNRDHGYTF. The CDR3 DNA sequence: TGTGCCAGCAGTTCTAACAGGGACCATGGCTACACCTTC.

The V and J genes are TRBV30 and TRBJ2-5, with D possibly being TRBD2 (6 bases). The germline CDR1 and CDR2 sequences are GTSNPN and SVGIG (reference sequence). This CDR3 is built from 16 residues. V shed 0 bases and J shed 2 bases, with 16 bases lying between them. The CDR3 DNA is TGTGCCTGGAGTGTACTTGTGGGAGGCCCTCAAGAGACCCAGTACTTC. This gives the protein CAWSVLVGGPQETQYF.

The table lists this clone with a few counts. The CDR3 DNA follows: TGTGCCAGCAGCCCCCGTGGGACAGTTCTTTACGAGCAGTACTTC. Residues: CASSPRGTVLYEQYF. The J gene is TRBJ2-7, the V gene TRBV11-3, with 7 bases that match TRBD1. The J segment lost 4 bases and the V segment lost 5 bases, leaving 11 bases of the junction unmatched. The CDR3 spans 15 residues. The germline V gene encodes CDR1 SGHNT and CDR2 YENEEA.

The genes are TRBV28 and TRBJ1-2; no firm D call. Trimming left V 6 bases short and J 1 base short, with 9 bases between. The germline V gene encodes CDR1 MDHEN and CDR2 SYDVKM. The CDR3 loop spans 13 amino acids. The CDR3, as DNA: TGTGCCAGCAGGGTAGGAGTTAACTATGGCTACACCTTC. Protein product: CASRVGVNYGYTF.

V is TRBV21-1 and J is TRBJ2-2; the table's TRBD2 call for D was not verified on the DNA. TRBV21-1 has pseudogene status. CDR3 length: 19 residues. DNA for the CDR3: TGTGCCAGCAGCAATCCCCCAGGCGGTCGGGAGGGCCTGTTCGGGGAGCTGTTTTTT. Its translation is CASSNPPGGREGLFGELFF.

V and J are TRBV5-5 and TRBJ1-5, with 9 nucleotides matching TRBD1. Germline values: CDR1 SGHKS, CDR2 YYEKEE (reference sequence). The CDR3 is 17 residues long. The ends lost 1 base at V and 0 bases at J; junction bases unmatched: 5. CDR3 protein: CASSLRDRVYSNQPQHF. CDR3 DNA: TGTGCCAGCAGCTTGCGGGACAGGGTTTATAGCAATCAGCCCCAGCATTTT.

CDR3 nucleotides: TGTGCCAGCAGCTTGTTAAGTGGGGCAGGGGGTCAGCCCCAGCATTTT. Amino acid sequence: CASSLLSGAGGQPQHF. This chain uses TRBV5-8 with TRBJ1-5; 7 nucleotides match TRBD1. There are 16 residues in the CDR3. Germline loops: CDR1 SGHTS, CDR2 YDEGEE. V shed 1 base and J 6 bases; nucleotides not matched to a gene: 10.

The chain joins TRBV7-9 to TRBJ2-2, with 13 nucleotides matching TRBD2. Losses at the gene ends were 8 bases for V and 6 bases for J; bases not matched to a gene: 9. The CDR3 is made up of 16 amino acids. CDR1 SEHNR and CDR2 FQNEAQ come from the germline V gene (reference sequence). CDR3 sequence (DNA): TGTGCCAGCCCTCAACCCGGACTAGCGGGGGCCGGGGAGCTGTTTTTT. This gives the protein CASPQPGLAGAGELFF.

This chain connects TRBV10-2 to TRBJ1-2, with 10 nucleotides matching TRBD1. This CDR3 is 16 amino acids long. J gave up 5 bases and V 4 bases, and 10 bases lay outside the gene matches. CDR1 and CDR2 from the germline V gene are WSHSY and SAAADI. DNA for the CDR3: TGCGCCAGCAGTGCTTTCATGACAGGGGGCGAATATGGCTACACCTTC. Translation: CASSAFMTGGEYGYTF.

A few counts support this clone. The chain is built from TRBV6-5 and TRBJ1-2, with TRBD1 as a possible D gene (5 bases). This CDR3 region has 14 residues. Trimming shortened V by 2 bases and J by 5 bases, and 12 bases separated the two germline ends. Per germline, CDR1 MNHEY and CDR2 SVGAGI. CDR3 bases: TGTGCCAGCAGTTACGGGGCGAAGGGTTATGGCTACACCTTC. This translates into CASSYGAKGYGYTF.

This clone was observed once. This CDR3 reads CASSDRGFYEQYF. The CDR3 DNA reads TGTGCCAGCAGTGACAGGGGATTCTACGAGCAGTACTTC. The chain is built from TRBV2 and TRBJ2-7; possibly TRBD1 for D (6 bases). Trimming left V 3 bases short and J 3 bases short, with 9 bases between. Germline lookup yields CDR1 SNHLY and CDR2 FYNNEI. The CDR3 runs 13 residues.

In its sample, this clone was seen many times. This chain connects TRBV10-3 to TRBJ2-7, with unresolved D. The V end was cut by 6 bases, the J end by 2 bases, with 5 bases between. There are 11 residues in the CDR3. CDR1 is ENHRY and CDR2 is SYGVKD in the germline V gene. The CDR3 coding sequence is TGTGCCATCAGACAGACCTACGAGCAGTACTTC. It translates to CAIRQTYEQYF.

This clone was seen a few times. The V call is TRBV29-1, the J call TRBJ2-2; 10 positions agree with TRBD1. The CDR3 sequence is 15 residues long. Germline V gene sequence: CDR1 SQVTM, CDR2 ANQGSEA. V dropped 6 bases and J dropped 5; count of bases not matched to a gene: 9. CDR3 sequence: CSVKFPGQGTGELFF. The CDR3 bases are TGCAGCGTGAAATTCCCGGGACAGGGGACCGGGGAGCTGTTTTTT.

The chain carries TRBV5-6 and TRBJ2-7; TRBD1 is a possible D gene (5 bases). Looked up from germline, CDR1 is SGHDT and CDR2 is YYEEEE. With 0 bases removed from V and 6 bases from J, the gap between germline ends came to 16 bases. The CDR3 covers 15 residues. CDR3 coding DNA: TGTGCCAGCAGCTTGGCCCCCAGGGTCCGTGGCGAGCAGTACTTC. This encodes CASSLAPRVRGEQYF.

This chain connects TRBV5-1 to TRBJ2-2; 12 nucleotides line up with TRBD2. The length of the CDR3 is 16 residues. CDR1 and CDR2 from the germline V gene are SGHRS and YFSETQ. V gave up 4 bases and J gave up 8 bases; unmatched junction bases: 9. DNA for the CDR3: TGCGCCAGCAGCGCCCGACTAGCGGGGGCCGGGGGGGAGCTGTTTTTT. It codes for CASSARLAGAGGELFF.

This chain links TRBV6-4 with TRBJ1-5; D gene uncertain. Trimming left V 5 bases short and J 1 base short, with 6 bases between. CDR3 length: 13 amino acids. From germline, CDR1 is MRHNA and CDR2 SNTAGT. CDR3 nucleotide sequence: TGTGCCAGCAGTCCCGGGAGCAATCAGCCCCAGCATTTT. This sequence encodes CASSPGSNQPQHF.

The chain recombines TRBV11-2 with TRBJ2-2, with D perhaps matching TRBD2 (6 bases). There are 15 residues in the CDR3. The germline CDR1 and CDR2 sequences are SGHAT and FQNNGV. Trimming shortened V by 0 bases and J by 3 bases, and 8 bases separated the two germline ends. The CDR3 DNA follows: TGTGCCAGCAGCTTAGACCGGGGGTACACCGGGGAGCTGTTTTTT. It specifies CASSLDRGYTGELFF. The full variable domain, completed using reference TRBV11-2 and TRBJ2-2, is EAGVAQSPRYKIIEKRQSVAFWCNPISGHATLYWYQQILGQGPKLLIQFQNNGVVDDSQLPKDRFSAERLKGVDSTLKIQPAKLEDSAVYLCASSLDRGYTGELFFGEGSRLTVL.